The subject of this entry is one TCR beta chain. CDR1 is LNHDA and CDR2 is SQIVND in the germline V gene (reference sequence). The CDR3 loop spans 17 amino acids. The junction had 12 bases not matched to a gene; V was cut back by 4 bases and J by 8 bases. Produced via immunoSEQ multiplex PCR; TCRdb's table is partial and in-frame only. The repertoire holds about 69,000 clones, with 88% as singletons. The record originates from a study of T cell changes during pregnancy in multiple sclerosis. The rearrangement joins TRBV19 to TRBJ2-4; 12 nucleotides match TRBD2. Sample: peripheral blood, taken before pregnancy. This clonotype was obtained from a female donor with multiple sclerosis, enrolled in a pregnancy study. The CDR3 loop is CASSTSGLAGGVDIQYF. In DNA form, the CDR3 reads TGTGCCAGTAGTACCTCTGGCCTAGCGGGGGGGGTAGACATTCAGTACTTC.